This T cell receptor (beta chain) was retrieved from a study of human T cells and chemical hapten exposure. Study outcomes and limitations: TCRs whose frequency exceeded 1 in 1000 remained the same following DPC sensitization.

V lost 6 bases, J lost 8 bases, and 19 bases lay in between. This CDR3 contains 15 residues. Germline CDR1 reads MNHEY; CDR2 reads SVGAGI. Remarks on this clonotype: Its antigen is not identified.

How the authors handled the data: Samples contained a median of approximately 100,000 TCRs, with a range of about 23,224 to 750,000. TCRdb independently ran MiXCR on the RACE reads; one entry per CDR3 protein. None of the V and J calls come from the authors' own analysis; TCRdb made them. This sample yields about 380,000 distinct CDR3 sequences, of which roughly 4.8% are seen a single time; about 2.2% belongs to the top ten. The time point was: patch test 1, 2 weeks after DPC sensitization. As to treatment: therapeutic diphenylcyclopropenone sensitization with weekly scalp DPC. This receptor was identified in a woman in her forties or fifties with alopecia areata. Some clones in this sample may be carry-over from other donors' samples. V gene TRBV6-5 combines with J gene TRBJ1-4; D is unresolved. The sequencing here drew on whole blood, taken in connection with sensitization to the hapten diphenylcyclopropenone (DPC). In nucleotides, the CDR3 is TGTGCCAGCAGCCACGGAGTGGGGAACGGGGAAAAACTGTTTTTT. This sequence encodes CASSHGVGNGEKLFF.